The clone carrying this TCR beta chain was counted many times. Its target is not known. The CDR3 is 12 residues long. Germline CDR1 and CDR2: SGHTA and FQGNSA. Deletions cut 7 bases from V and 4 bases from J, with 10 bases between. This specimen belongs to a study of T cells in Graves' hyperthyroidism and ophthalmopathy. Points from the study as a whole: Separation of ophthalmopathy from stable hyperthyroidism was achieved by a 13 V-J model. Ophthalmopathy was predicted by the model a median of 6.5 months ahead of onset.

From RNA transcripts, TCR beta CDR3 regions were amplified. HTBI primers were the set used in a first-round RT-PCR of the TCR CDR3. Each CDR3 protein is one row after TCRdb ran MiXCR on the multiplex PCR reads. The sample contains 540,000 or so distinct CDR3 sequences, around 45% of which appear only once. Exclusion criteria comprised uncontrolled infection, other autoimmune disease, pregnancy or lactation. Diagnosis rested on symptoms, serum thyroxine and TRAb, thyroid ultrasound, and orbital computed tomography. The V and J genes are TRBV7-2 and TRBJ2-5, with no clear D. The sequencing input was peripheral blood or thyroid tissue (not recorded which). This TCR derives from an adult woman with Graves' disease, either hyperthyroidism or ophthalmopathy (not recorded which). CDR3 residues: CASTATRETQYF. As DNA, the CDR3 is TGTGCCAGCACCGCAACGCGAGAGACCCAGTACTTC. Full variable domain (rest looked up from reference TRBV7-2 and TRBJ2-5): GAGVSQSPSNKVTEKGKDVELRCDPISGHTALYWYRQSLGQGLEFLIYFQGNSAPDKSGLPSDRFSAERTGGSVSTLTIQRTQQEDSAVYLCASTATRETQYFGPGTRLLVL.